These 32 T cell receptor beta chains were all obtained from the same sample, sequenced in a study of neurological immune-mediated disorders. One entry per CDR3 protein results from TCRdb running MiXCR on the 5' RACE reads. The table records more than 20,000 distinct CDR3 sequences, roughly 2.5% of them present only once. Material for sequencing was PBMCs. These receptors came from a woman aged 50 to 65 with multiple sclerosis.

This clonotype came up many times. The gene calls are TRBV4-3 and TRBJ1-1, with D uncertain. The V and J ends lost 2 bases and 2 bases respectively, with 12 bases between them. Looked up from germline, CDR1 is LGHNA and CDR2 is YSLEER. The CDR3 has 15 residues. CDR3 sequence: CASSQRALFNTEAFF. Written as DNA, the CDR3 is TGCGCCAGCAGCCAAAGAGCCCTATTTAACACTGAAGCTTTCTTT.

Ten or more counts support this clonotype. The CDR3 bases are TGTGCCAGCAGCCAACGCTGGGGGTATGACGAGCAGTACTTC. Its protein product is CASSQRWGYDEQYF. The chain links TRBV4-2 to TRBJ2-7; either TRBD1 or TRBD2 may supply D (5 bases each). Germline V gene data show CDR1 as LGHNA and CDR2 as YNFKEQ. There are 14 residues in the CDR3. V was clipped by 2 bases and J by 5 bases, with 13 bases between them.

This clonotype was found many times. This chain uses TRBV5-1 with TRBJ2-1; D may be TRBD1 (6 bases). CDR1 is SGHRS and CDR2 is YFSETQ in the germline V gene. The CDR3 runs 15 residues. V lost 4 bases to trimming and J lost 4 bases, with 15 bases between them. CDR3 loop: CASSPDRRQYNEQFF. CDR3 nucleotide sequence: TGCGCCAGCAGCCCCGACAGGCGGCAATACAATGAGCAGTTCTTC.

This clonotype has a count of ten or more. The CDR3 protein is CASSSGLAGGGADTQYF. For the CDR3, the DNA is TGTGCCAGCAGCTCTGGACTAGCGGGAGGTGGGGCAGATACGCAGTATTTT. V usage is TRBV7-8 and J usage is TRBJ2-3; 14 nucleotides match TRBD2. CDR3 length: 17 amino acids. The germline gives CDR1 SGHVS, CDR2 FQNEAQ. After removal of 4 bases from V and 4 bases from J, the junction contained 7 bases not matched to a gene.

This clonotype has at least ten counts. This rearrangement joins TRBV4-3 to TRBJ2-5; 8 positions agree with TRBD1. CDR3 length equals 15 residues. Per the germline V gene, CDR1 is LGHNA and CDR2 is YSLEER. V shed 1 base and J 4 bases; nucleotides not matched to a gene: 5. The CDR3 coding sequence is TGCGCCAGCAGCCAAGGAGACAGGGGTGGAGAGACCCAGTACTTC. Its translation: CASSQGDRGGETQYF.

This clonotype was seen at least ten times. V and J are TRBV20-1 and TRBJ2-7; TRBD1 might be the D (6 bases). In germline, CDR1 is DFQATT, CDR2 SNEGSKA (reference sequence). The V and J ends lost 7 bases and 6 bases respectively, with 19 bases between them. This CDR3 is built from 13 residues. CDR3 DNA: TGCAGTGGTATACAGGGTCCGATGGGCGAGCAGTACTTC. This sequence encodes CSGIQGPMGEQYF.

At least ten counts were recorded for this clonotype. This chain links TRBV6-5 with TRBJ2-7, with D possibly matching TRBD2 (6 bases). This CDR3 has 13 amino acids. Trimming pared 6 bases from V and 2 bases from J, leaving 11 bases between. Germline V gene sequence: CDR1 MNHEY, CDR2 SVGAGI. In nucleotides, the CDR3 is TGTGCCAGCAGAGAGGCGGGGCCCTACGAGCAGTACTTC. Protein sequence: CASREAGPYEQYF.

By frequency in the sample, this clonotype is medium-sized (0.01 to 0.1%). The chain is built from TRBV20-1 and TRBJ1-3; D unresolved. This CDR3 region has 13 residues. The V gene lost 1 base and the J gene lost 2 bases, with 6 bases spanning the gap. CDR1 is DFQATT and CDR2 is SNEGSKA in the germline V gene (reference sequence). The CDR3 loop reads CSARVSPGNTIYF. The DNA of the CDR3 is TGCAGTGCTAGAGTCAGCCCTGGAAACACCATATATTTT.

The table lists this clonotype with a few counts. The CDR3 region is CASSYPREISNTEAFF. As DNA, the CDR3 is TGTGCCAGCAGTTACCCCAGGGAAATTTCGAACACTGAAGCTTTCTTT. This chain joins TRBV6-2 or TRBV6-3 and TRBJ1-1, with D maybe TRBD1 (5 bases). Per germline, CDR1 MNHEY and CDR2 SVGEGT. V was trimmed by 2 bases and J by 1 base, leaving 14 bases between them. The CDR3 loop spans 16 amino acids.

In this sample, this clonotype is medium-sized. The V and J genes are TRBV20-1 and TRBJ2-1; a possible D gene is TRBD2 (6 bases). The CDR3 is 15 residues long. V lost 0 bases and J 8 bases, leaving 17 bases between the germline ends. Germline V lookup: CDR1 DFQATT, CDR2 SNEGSKA (reference sequence). The CDR3 protein is CSARDLAGTSHEQFF. In DNA, the CDR3 is TGCAGTGCTAGAGATCTGGCGGGAACGAGCCATGAGCAGTTCTTC.

This clonotype was counted many times. The rearrangement joins TRBV7-8 to TRBJ1-1; D might be TRBD1 (5 bases). V lost 0 bases to trimming and J lost 0 bases, with 8 bases between them. The CDR3 spans 15 residues. Germline assignment: CDR1 SGHVS and CDR2 FQNEAQ. The CDR3 reads CASSLARQMNTEAFF. The CDR3, as DNA: TGTGCCAGCAGCTTAGCACGACAGATGAACACTGAAGCTTTCTTT.

Many counts were recorded for this clonotype. The chain is built from TRBV6-5 and TRBJ2-7; TRBD2 matches at 8 bases. This CDR3 comprises 14 residues. Trimming cost V 1 base and J 7 bases; bases outside gene matches: 6. Germline values: CDR1 MNHEY, CDR2 SVGAGI. In nucleotides, the CDR3 is TGTGCCAGCAGTTACTTAGGGACTAGGCGTGAGCAGTACTTC. Protein product: CASSYLGTRREQYF.

This clonotype was detected ten times or more. This chain joins TRBV20-1 and TRBJ2-3; 13 bases match TRBD2. Germline V lookup: CDR1 DFQATT, CDR2 SNEGSKA (reference sequence). J lost 6 bases, V lost 5 bases, and 14 bases had no gene match. The CDR3 loop spans 17 amino acids. CDR3 sequence reads: CSAPRSGLAGVWDTQYF. The CDR3 nucleotides read TGCAGTGCTCCCCGATCCGGACTAGCGGGAGTCTGGGATACGCAGTATTTT.

This chain links TRBV7-2 with TRBJ2-4; 7 nucleotides line up with TRBD1. This CDR3 has 17 residues. V was clipped by 5 bases and J by 3 bases; unmatched bases: 13. CDR1 SGHTA and CDR2 FQGNSA come from the germline V gene. The CDR3 sequence: CASSQGGWASNKNIQYF. In nucleotides, the CDR3 is TGTGCCAGCAGCCAAGGGGGCTGGGCTAGCAACAAAAACATTCAGTACTTC.

This clonotype was found a few times. CDR3: CASSRHEQYF. DNA for the CDR3: TGTGCCAGCAGTCGACACGAGCAGTACTTC. The chain joins TRBV28 to TRBJ2-7; D unclear. The V gene's germline CDR1 is MDHEN and CDR2 SYDVKM. V was pared by 5 bases and J by 5 bases, with 4 bases between. This CDR3 spans 10 amino acids.

This clonotype was picked up many times. V gene TRBV7-8 combines with J gene TRBJ2-6, with D uncertain. Trimming removed 1 base from V and 2 bases from J, with 9 bases in between. There are 16 residues in the CDR3. Germline assignment: CDR1 SGHVS and CDR2 FQNEAQ. CDR3 loop: CASSLGVLAGANVLTF. DNA for the CDR3: TGTGCCAGCAGCTTAGGAGTACTGGCTGGGGCCAACGTCCTGACTTTC.

This clonotype was recorded many times. The chain links TRBV5-1 to TRBJ2-5, with D possibly TRBD1 on 6 matching bases. V lost 6 bases and J 3 bases, leaving 9 bases between the germline ends. CDR1 and CDR2 from the germline V gene are SGHRS and YFSETQ. The CDR3 loop spans 12 amino acids. The CDR3 region is CASTDREETQYF. CDR3 sequence (DNA): TGCGCCAGCACGGACAGAGAAGAGACCCAGTACTTC.

This clonotype came up many times. At one end, the junction sequence differs from germline, possibly due to a read error. The chain links TRBV5-1 to TRBJ1-6, with D hard to call. Germline V gives CDR1 SGHRS, CDR2 YFSETQ. The CDR3 spans 14 residues. The CDR3 is CASSLDPGGSPLNF. The CDR3 DNA sequence: TGCGCCAGCAGCTTGGATCCGGGAGGTTCACCCCTCAACTTT.

This clonotype was recorded at least ten times. The chain employs TRBV20-1 and TRBJ1-4; D may be TRBD1 (6 bases). The V and J ends lost 6 bases and 7 bases respectively, with 15 bases between them. Germline V gene data show CDR1 as DFQATT and CDR2 as SNEGSKA (reference sequence). The CDR3 totals 13 residues. CDR3 in amino acids: CSAKSGESEKLFF. For the CDR3, the DNA is TGCAGTGCGAAATCAGGGGAGTCTGAAAAACTGTTTTTT.

This clonotype came up many times. The chain employs TRBV18 and TRBJ2-7; 10 positions agree with TRBD2. There are 14 residues in the CDR3. In germline, CDR1 is KGHSH, CDR2 LQKENI. V lost 1 base to trimming and J lost 7 bases; unmatched junction nucleotides: 4. The CDR3 bases are TGTGCCAGCTCACCACTGGGACTAGCGACGGAGCAGTACTTC. It specifies CASSPLGLATEQYF.

This clonotype was detected ten times or more. This rearrangement joins TRBV20-1 to TRBJ1-6; possibly TRBD1 for D (5 bases). The germline CDR1 and CDR2 sequences are DFQATT and SNEGSKA (reference sequence). V shed 3 bases and J shed 6 bases, with 9 bases lying between them. The CDR3 length is 13 residues. The CDR3 DNA follows: TGCAGTGCTAGCGGGCAGGGTAATTCACCCCTCCACTTT. Its protein is CSASGQGNSPLHF.

Many counts were recorded for this clonotype. V gene TRBV20-1 combines with J gene TRBJ2-7; unclear D gene. Germline loops: CDR1 DFQATT, CDR2 SNEGSKA (reference sequence). The CDR3 is 15 residues long. The ends were cut back, 0 bases at V and 6 bases at J, with 18 bases in the middle. The CDR3, as DNA: TGCAGTGCTAGAGATCTGGAGAGTGGCTCGGGCGAGCAGTACTTC. Translated: CSARDLESGSGEQYF.

This chain links TRBV5-1 with TRBJ2-7; D is unresolved. The CDR3 has 14 residues. Trimming took 0 bases from V and 2 from J, leaving 9 bases between them. Germline values: CDR1 SGHRS, CDR2 YFSETQ. CDR3 nucleotides: TGCGCCAGCAGCTTGGACCCGGCGGCCTACGAGCAGTACTTC. Protein sequence: CASSLDPAAYEQYF.

This clonotype was recorded at least ten times. The chain is built from TRBV14 and TRBJ1-6; D ambiguous. The germline gives CDR1 SGHDN, CDR2 FVKESK. Trimming removed 0 bases at V and 6 bases at J, with 3 bases between. CDR3 length: 13 residues. Written as DNA, the CDR3 is TGTGCCAGCAGCCAAGATCGTAATTCACCCCTCCACTTT. Its protein product is CASSQDRNSPLHF.

This clonotype was seen many times. The chain couples TRBV5-1 to TRBJ1-1; 8 positions match TRBD1. Germline values: CDR1 SGHRS, CDR2 YFSETQ. This CDR3 is 16 amino acids long. V dropped 4 bases and J dropped 0; count of bases not matched to a gene: 8. The CDR3 here is CASSDRDRRLNTEAFF. Here the CDR3 DNA reads TGCGCCAGCAGCGATCGGGACAGGAGATTGAACACTGAAGCTTTCTTT. The full variable domain, with the rest looked up from reference TRBV5-1 and TRBJ1-1, is KAGVTQTPRYLIKTRGQQVTLSCSPISGHRSVSWYQQTPGQGLQFLFEYFSETQRNKGNFPGRFSGRQFSNSRSEMNVSTLELGDSALYLCASSDRDRRLNTEAFFGQGTRLTVV.

This clonotype was observed at least ten times. The chain links TRBV9 to TRBJ2-1, with 8 bases that match TRBD2. Germline V gene sequence: CDR1 SGDLS, CDR2 YYNGEE. Trimming at V came to 2 bases and at J to 6 bases, leaving 10 bases not matched to a gene. This CDR3 region has 16 residues. The CDR3 DNA reads as TGTGCCAGCAGCGTTCTAGCGGGTGGGAACCGCAATGAGCAGTTCTTC. Protein: CASSVLAGGNRNEQFF.

This clonotype was counted ten times or more. V is TRBV20-1 and J is TRBJ2-7; 8 bases fit TRBD1. V shed 0 bases and J 3 bases; nucleotides not matched to a gene: 10. This CDR3 comprises 16 residues. Germline lookup yields CDR1 DFQATT and CDR2 SNEGSKA (reference sequence). CDR3 sequence: CSARDPRQGRIYEQYF. The CDR3 coding sequence is TGCAGTGCTAGAGATCCTCGACAGGGGAGGATCTACGAGCAGTACTTC.

This clonotype ranks as medium-sized (0.01 to 0.1%). The chain links TRBV5-6 to TRBJ2-5, with 9 bases that match TRBD1. V lost 6 bases to trimming and J lost 4 bases; unmatched junction nucleotides: 10. Germline V CDR1 and CDR2: SGHDT, YYEEEE. The CDR3 is 15 amino acids. The CDR3 nucleotides are TGTGCCAGCACTAAGGACAGGGGAGTTAGAGAGACCCAGTACTTC. Protein sequence: CASTKDRGVRETQYF. Drawing the rest from reference TRBV5-6 and TRBJ2-5, the complete variable domain is DAGVTQSPTHLIKTRGQQVTLRCSPKSGHDTVSWYQQALGQGPQFIFQYYEEEERQRGNFPDRFSGHQFPNYSSELNVNALLLGDSALYLCASTKDRGVRETQYFGPGTRLLVL.

This clonotype was observed many times. The chain carries TRBV27 and TRBJ2-3; D possibly corresponds to TRBD2 (6 bases). CDR1 and CDR2 (germline): MNHEY, SMNVEV (reference sequence). The V end was cut by 0 bases, the J end by 1 base, with 11 bases between. The CDR3 is made up of 16 amino acids. The DNA for the CDR3 is TGTGCCAGCAGTTTATCGGCGGGACGGCGCACAGATACGCAGTATTTT. Translation: CASSLSAGRRTDTQYF.

This clonotype was seen many times. The J gene is TRBJ2-7, the V gene TRBV9; TRBD2 agrees at 10 bases. The CDR3 runs 14 residues. The ends lost 4 bases at V and 6 bases at J; junction bases unmatched: 7. The germline V gene encodes CDR1 SGDLS and CDR2 YYNGEE. Here the CDR3 DNA reads TGTGCCAGCAGCACTAGCGGGATTGATCGCGAGCAGTACTTC. The encoded protein is CASSTSGIDREQYF.

This clonotype occurred many times. The rearrangement uses TRBV18 and TRBJ2-1; TRBD2 agrees at 10 bases. The CDR3 consists of 15 residues. Germline loops: CDR1 KGHSH, CDR2 LQKENI. V lost 6 bases and J lost 7; bases outside the gene matches: 9. The CDR3: CASSLGASGSNEQFF. CDR3 DNA: TGTGCCAGCTCCTTGGGGGCTAGCGGGAGTAATGAGCAGTTCTTC. Using reference TRBV18 and TRBJ2-1 for the parts outside the CDR3, the full variable domain is NAGVMQNPRHLVRRRGQEARLRCSPMKGHSHVYWYRQLPEEGLKFMVYLQKENIIDESGMPKERFSAEFPKEGPSILRIQQVVRGDSAAYFCASSLGASGSNEQFFGPGTRLTVL.

This clonotype has at least ten counts. The CDR3 loop is CSARATKFLAGGPSSYEQYF. CDR3 coding DNA: TGCAGTGCTAGGGCAACAAAATTTTTAGCGGGAGGGCCTTCTTCCTACGAGCAGTACTTC. This chain joins TRBV20-1 and TRBJ2-7; 11 bases agree with TRBD2. CDR1 is DFQATT, CDR2 SNEGSKA, per germline (reference sequence). V shed 3 bases, J shed 1 base, and the junction held 20 bases outside the gene matches. The CDR3 spans 20 residues.